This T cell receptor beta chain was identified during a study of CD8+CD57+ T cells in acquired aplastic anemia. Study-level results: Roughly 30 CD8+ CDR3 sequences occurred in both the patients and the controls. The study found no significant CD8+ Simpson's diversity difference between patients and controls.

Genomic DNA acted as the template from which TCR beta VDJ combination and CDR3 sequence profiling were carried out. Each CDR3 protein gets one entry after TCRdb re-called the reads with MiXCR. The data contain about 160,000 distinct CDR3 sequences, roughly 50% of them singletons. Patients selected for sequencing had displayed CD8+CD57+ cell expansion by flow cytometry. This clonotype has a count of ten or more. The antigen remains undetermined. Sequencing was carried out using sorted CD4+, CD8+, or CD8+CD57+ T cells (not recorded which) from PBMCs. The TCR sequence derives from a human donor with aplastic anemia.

The CDR3 bases are TGCAGCGTTGGGGTCGTAGAGCGGGGCTACAATGAGCAGTTCTTC. Translated: CSVGVVERGYNEQFF. J is TRBJ2-1 and V is TRBV29-1, with 7 nucleotides matching TRBD2. The junction had 9 bases not matched to a gene; V was cut back by 4 bases and J by 3 bases. CDR1 is SQVTM and CDR2 is ANQGSEA in the germline V gene. The CDR3 has 15 amino acids.